These 21 T cell receptor beta chains were all obtained from the same sample, sequenced in a study of response to subunit inactivated influenza vaccine. From the RT-PCR reads, TCRdb called clonotypes with MiXCR, one entry per CDR3 protein. This repertoire shows around 250,000 distinct CDR3 sequences, 9% to 15% found once; its top ten account for approximately 8.3%. The sample in question was non-naive T cells sorted from PBMCs, obtained roughly 15 days before vaccination. Receptors originate from a man over 45 who received an inactivated influenza vaccine.

This clonotype was counted only a few times. The V and J genes are TRBV20-1 and TRBJ2-5; D call uncertain. This CDR3 contains 14 residues. V dropped 3 bases and J dropped 7 bases, with 18 bases sitting between them. The V gene's germline CDR1 is DFQATT and CDR2 SNEGSKA (reference sequence). CDR3 residues: CSARAGLKKGTQYF. DNA for the CDR3: TGCAGTGCTAGGGCCGGGCTCAAAAAGGGGACCCAGTACTTC.

This sequence joins TRBV20-1 and TRBJ2-7; D remains unclear. CDR3 length: 14 amino acids. The V gene's germline CDR1 is DFQATT and CDR2 SNEGSKA (reference sequence). The V gene lost 0 bases and the J gene lost 5 bases, with 14 bases spanning the gap. The CDR3 bases are TGCAGTGCTAGAGACCCGTATCAAGGCGACGAGCAGTACTTC. This encodes CSARDPYQGDEQYF.

This clonotype has only a few counts. In nucleotides, the CDR3 is TGTGCCACCAACGACAGGGGAGGTAGCAATCAGCCCCAGCATTTT. Amino acids: CATNDRGGSNQPQHF. V and J are TRBV28 and TRBJ1-5, with 8 positions matching TRBD1. CDR1 and CDR2 (germline): MDHEN, SYDVKM. CDR3 length equals 15 residues. The junction had 8 bases not matched to a gene; V was cut back by 10 bases and J by 0 bases.

This clonotype was seen a handful of times. The chain links TRBV4-1 to TRBJ2-5; D gene unclear. Germline assignment: CDR1 MGHRA and CDR2 YSYEKL. This CDR3 contains 18 residues. Trimming shortened V by 1 base and J by 5 bases, and 23 bases separated the two germline ends. This chain's CDR3 is CASSQGAGKIYGYETQYF. Here the CDR3 DNA reads TGCGCCAGCAGCCAAGGAGCCGGCAAGATCTACGGCTATGAGACCCAGTACTTC.

The table lists this clonotype with a few counts. This chain links TRBV2 with TRBJ2-1; D is undetermined. The CDR3 loop spans 12 amino acids. The V end lost 3 bases, the J end lost 3 bases, and 3 bases lay between the germline ends. CDR1 is SNHLY and CDR2 is FYNNEI in the germline V gene. Here the CDR3 DNA reads TGTGCCAGCAGTGACTACTACAATGAGCAGTTCTTC. Residues: CASSDYYNEQFF.

The chain is built from TRBV19 and TRBJ2-1, with TRBD1 matching 7 bases. The CDR3 is 12 amino acids. Germline-derived CDR1 and CDR2 are LNHDA and SQIVND (reference sequence). V trimming: 1 base; J trimming: 11 bases; junction bases outside the gene matches: 2. The CDR3 sequence is CASSIVGQKQFF. The CDR3 DNA reads TGTGCCAGTAGTATAGTGGGACAGAAGCAGTTCTTC. The full variable domain, with the rest looked up from reference TRBV19 and TRBJ2-1, is DGGITQSPKYLFRKEGQNVTLSCEQNLNHDAMYWYRQDPGQGLRLIYYSQIVNDFQKGDIAEGYSVSREKKESFPLTVTSAQKNPTAFYLCASSIVGQKQFFGPGTRLTVL.

V usage is TRBV24-1 and J usage is TRBJ2-3; TRBD1 is a possible D gene (6 bases). Trimming left V 1 base short and J 3 bases short, with 10 bases between. The CDR3 consists of 15 residues. Per the germline V gene, CDR1 is KGHDR and CDR2 is SFDVKD. CDR3 protein: CATSDFPTGTDTQYF. The CDR3 coding sequence is TGTGCCACCAGTGATTTTCCGACAGGAACAGATACGCAGTATTTT.

This clonotype has just a few counts. The rearrangement links TRBV6-1 to TRBJ1-5; TRBD1 matches 10 bases. Per germline, CDR1 MNHNS and CDR2 SASEGT. The CDR3 runs to 14 residues. With V trimmed by 6 bases and J by 6 bases, 5 bases remained unmatched. The chain's CDR3 is CASRGTGEGQPQHF. Here the CDR3 DNA reads TGTGCCAGCAGGGGGACAGGGGAGGGTCAGCCCCAGCATTTT.

In the case of this clonotype: Given a much more abundant clone one base away, this may be a read error. The rearrangement links TRBV12-3 or TRBV12-4 to TRBJ2-1; 9 bases match TRBD1. V lost 7 bases and J lost 5; bases outside the gene matches: 9. The CDR3 length is 15 residues. CDR3 residues: CASKPAGTGNNEQFF. The DNA of the CDR3 is TGTGCCAGCAAACCTGCCGGGACAGGGAACAATGAGCAGTTCTTC.

In its sample, this clonotype was seen many times. The gene calls are TRBV27 and TRBJ1-1; 8 bases are a match to TRBD1. V lost 7 bases and J lost 0; bases outside the gene matches: 4. CDR1 MNHEY and CDR2 SMNVEV come from the germline V gene (reference sequence). The CDR3 length is 14 residues. CDR3 loop: CASTGTGVNTEAFF. The CDR3 region has the DNA TGTGCCAGCACCGGGACAGGAGTGAACACTGAAGCTTTCTTT.

About this clonotype itself: Its ends do not fully match the called genes, so a read error is possible. V usage is TRBV10-3 and J usage is TRBJ1-2; tentative D call: TRBD1 (5 bases). Looked up from germline, CDR1 is ENHRY and CDR2 is SYGVKD. The CDR3 extends over 15 amino acids. The CDR3: CVISTPTGTQEGYTF. The DNA for the CDR3 is TGTGTCATCAGTACACCCACCGGGACCCAGGAAGGCTACACCTTC.

This rearrangement joins TRBV7-2 to TRBJ2-7; 10 bases agree with TRBD2. The CDR3 length is 16 residues. CDR1 and CDR2 from the germline V gene are SGHTA and FQGNSA. The V and J ends lost 0 bases and 4 bases, in that order; junction bases with no gene match: 6. CDR3 loop: CASSLAAGGRSYEQYF. The CDR3 coding sequence is TGTGCCAGCAGCTTAGCAGCGGGGGGGCGATCTTACGAGCAGTACTTC. The whole variable domain, filled in from reference TRBV7-2 and TRBJ2-7, reads GAGVSQSPSNKVTEKGKDVELRCDPISGHTALYWYRQSLGQGLEFLIYFQGNSAPDKSGLPSDRFSAERTGGSVSTLTIQRTQQEDSAVYLCASSLAAGGRSYEQYFGPGTRLTVT.

This clonotype was seen a few times. V gene TRBV3-1 combines with J gene TRBJ2-7; TRBD1 agrees at 9 bases. Trimming took 4 bases from V and 12 from J; bases not matched to a gene: 7. CDR3 length: 12 residues. CDR1 LGHDT and CDR2 YNNKEL come from the germline V gene (reference sequence). CDR3 nucleotide sequence: TGTGCCAGCAGCCTGGACAGGGGTGGAAGGTACTTC. Translating gives CASSLDRGGRYF.

This clonotype was found many times. The chain is built from TRBV7-2 and TRBJ2-1; 12 bases are a match to TRBD2. The germline V gene has CDR1 SGHTA and CDR2 FQGNSA. V was clipped by 7 bases and J by 7 bases; unmatched bases: 11. This CDR3 is built from 16 residues. Here the CDR3 reads CASNQRLAGVSNEQFF. CDR3 sequence (DNA): TGTGCCAGCAACCAAAGACTAGCGGGAGTCTCAAATGAGCAGTTCTTC.

This clonotype was seen many times. This sequence joins TRBV7-2 and TRBJ2-3; tentatively, D is TRBD1 (6 bases). Looked up from germline, CDR1 is SGHTA and CDR2 is FQGNSA. V was shortened by 5 bases and J by 6 bases, with 12 bases between the two germline ends. The CDR3 runs to 13 residues. The CDR3 reads CASSISQGDTQYF. For the CDR3, the DNA is TGTGCCAGCAGCATCTCGCAGGGGGATACGCAGTATTTT.

V is TRBV5-1 and J is TRBJ2-7; D not certain. Germline V gives CDR1 SGHRS, CDR2 YFSETQ. The ends were cut back, 0 bases at V and 0 bases at J, with 13 bases in the middle. The CDR3 covers 16 residues. The CDR3 reads CASSLGGRIFSYEQYF. The CDR3 bases are TGCGCCAGCAGCTTGGGTGGCAGGATCTTCTCCTACGAGCAGTACTTC.

This clonotype was counted only a few times. The genes are TRBV6-2 or TRBV6-3 and TRBJ2-1, with TRBD2 identical over 8 bases. With V trimmed by 6 bases and J by 4 bases, 14 bases remained unmatched. The germline V gene encodes CDR1 MNHEY and CDR2 SVGEGT. The CDR3 length is 17 residues. The CDR3 coding sequence is TGTGCCAGCAGCCCCCTCGGTACTAGCGGACCGTACAATGAGCAGTTCTTC. It translates to CASSPLGTSGPYNEQFF.

This clonotype came up a few times. V is TRBV5-4 and J is TRBJ2-2; 12 nucleotides line up with TRBD2. The V and J ends lost 3 bases and 0 bases, in that order; junction bases with no gene match: 6. The CDR3 extends over 18 amino acids. The germline V gene encodes CDR1 SGHNT and CDR2 YYREEE (reference sequence). The CDR3: CASSSPLAGGANTGELFF. CDR3 in DNA: TGTGCCAGCAGCTCACCCCTAGCGGGGGGGGCGAACACCGGGGAGCTGTTTTTT. Looking up the rest from reference TRBV5-4 and TRBJ2-2 gives the full variable domain: ETGVTQSPTHLIKTRGQQVTLRCSSQSGHNTVSWYQQALGQGPQFIFQYYREEENGRGNFPPRFSGLQFPNYSSELNVNALELDDSALYLCASSSPLAGGANTGELFFGEGSRLTVL.

This clonotype occurred a few times. The CDR3 spells CASSLVSGYQETQYF. CDR3 bases: TGTGCCAGCAGCTTAGTATCAGGGTACCAAGAGACCCAGTACTTC. The rearrangement links TRBV7-2 to TRBJ2-5; TRBD1 might be the D (5 bases). Trimming stripped 1 base from V and 0 bases from J, with 9 bases between. The CDR3 loop spans 15 amino acids. Per germline, CDR1 SGHTA and CDR2 FQGNSA.

In its sample, this clonotype was seen many times. CDR3 region: CASSPSAGSGANVLTF. The CDR3 DNA reads as TGTGCCAGCAGTCCCTCGGCAGGATCCGGGGCCAACGTCCTGACTTTC. The chain combines TRBV25-1 with TRBJ2-6, with D unclear. The V gene's germline CDR1 is MGHDK and CDR2 SYGVNS. Deletions cut 5 bases from V and 4 bases from J, with 15 bases between. CDR3 length: 16 amino acids.

This clonotype has more than one count but fewer than ten. This chain joins TRBV12-3 or TRBV12-4 and TRBJ2-3; 15 bases align to TRBD2. V gave up 6 bases and J gave up 6 bases; unmatched junction bases: 7. The CDR3 runs to 16 residues. CDR3 residues: CASSHGLAGGPDTQYF. The DNA of the CDR3 is TGTGCCAGCAGCCACGGACTAGCGGGGGGGCCGGATACGCAGTATTTT.